The 8 T cell receptor beta chains presented below share a single source sample, sequenced in a study of T cell responses to AZD1222 COVID-19 vaccine. Clones were read by immunoSEQ multiplex PCR, and TCRdb kept only the in-frame ones, dropping some. This table holds 150,000 or so clones, about 95% found once. Here the sequenced sample was peripheral blood, taken on day 0 of AZD1222 vaccination. Receptor source: an adult in good health.

The chain links TRBV30 to TRBJ1-2, with TRBD1 identical over 7 bases. The V segment lost 0 bases and the J segment 7 bases; nucleotides outside the gene matches: 5. The CDR3 has 13 amino acids. Germline V gene lookup returns CDR1 GTSNPN and CDR2 SVGIG (reference sequence). The CDR3 DNA is TGTGCCTGGAGTGTTATAGGGACAGTTGGCTACACCTTC. Translation gives CAWSVIGTVGYTF.

This clone was seen once. The chain is built from TRBV19 and TRBJ1-1; no firm D call. The CDR3 covers 14 residues. Trimming cost V 0 bases and J 3 bases, with 8 bases left between them. Germline CDR1 is LNHDA and CDR2 is SQIVND (reference sequence). Here the CDR3 reads CASSIDRHDTEAFF. The CDR3 nucleotides read TGTGCCAGTAGTATAGATCGCCATGACACTGAAGCTTTCTTT.

The V gene is TRBV5-4, the J gene TRBJ2-5, with unresolved D. Trimming cost V 3 bases and J 5 bases, with 8 bases left between them. From germline, CDR1 is SGHNT and CDR2 YYREEE (reference sequence). The CDR3 has 12 residues. The DNA for the CDR3 is TGTGCCAGCAGCTCCCTTTCGGAGACCCAGTACTTC. Amino acid sequence: CASSSLSETQYF.

J is TRBJ1-1 and V is TRBV2; D gene unclear. Germline CDR1 SNHLY, CDR2 FYNNEI. Trimming cost V 2 bases and J 1 base, with 11 bases left between them. CDR3 length: 15 amino acids. The CDR3 bases are TGTGCCAGCAGTGAAATGTTGGGTGGGAACACTGAAGCTTTCTTT. Its protein is CASSEMLGGNTEAFF.

The chain is built from TRBV19 and TRBJ1-1; 7 bases are shared with TRBD1. Trimming at V came to 6 bases and at J to 0 bases, leaving 7 bases not matched to a gene. CDR1 and CDR2 from the germline V gene are LNHDA and SQIVND (reference sequence). CDR3 length: 15 amino acids. CDR3 sequence: CASRWGGGMNTEAFF. CDR3 sequence (DNA): TGTGCCAGTAGATGGGGAGGGGGCATGAACACTGAAGCTTTCTTT.

The chain recombines TRBV5-1 with TRBJ2-1, with 11 bases fitting TRBD2. Germline loops: CDR1 SGHRS, CDR2 YFSETQ. Trimming at V came to 4 bases and at J to 5 bases, leaving 8 bases not matched to a gene. The CDR3 runs to 16 residues. The DNA for the CDR3 is TGCGCCAGCAGCCAATTACAGACTAGCGGGAACAATGAGCAGTTCTTC. It encodes CASSQLQTSGNNEQFF.

The chain uses TRBV28 and TRBJ2-1; 7 bases match TRBD2. V lost 8 bases to trimming and J lost 5 bases; unmatched junction nucleotides: 6. CDR1 and CDR2 (germline): MDHEN, SYDVKM. The CDR3 has 13 amino acids. CDR3 protein: CASDSSGHNEQFF. CDR3 nucleotides: TGTGCCAGCGACTCTAGCGGCCACAATGAGCAGTTCTTC. Full variable domain (rest looked up from reference TRBV28 and TRBJ2-1): DVKVTQSSRYLVKRTGEKVFLECVQDMDHENMFWYRQDPGLGLRLIYFSYDVKMKEKGDIPEGYSVSREKKERFSLILESASTNQTSMYLCASDSSGHNEQFFGPGTRLTVL.

The chain recombines TRBV9 with TRBJ2-1; D not certain. CDR1 and CDR2 (germline): SGDLS, YYNGEE. The CDR3 sequence is 12 residues long. The V end was cut by 0 bases, the J end by 7 bases, with 5 bases between. In nucleotides, the CDR3 is TGTGCCAGCAGCGTAGCGGCTAATGAGCAGTTCTTC. It is translated as CASSVAANEQFF.